These 30 T cell receptor beta chains came from one sample sequenced in a study of cytotoxic CD8 clonotypes in ibrutinib-treated CLL (dated by TCRdb to about 2021). Preparation of the library involved the immunoSEQ multiplex PCR assay. TCRdb took this table from immuneACCESS and kept in-frame rearrangements with V and J called. Such tables lack part of the clones; where checked against another copy, unresolved V genes explain under half of the gap, and the rest is unexplained. The table for this sample lists fewer than 100,000 clones; about 86% of them were counted only once. The ten top clones hold roughly 5% of the sample. Sequences were derived from PBMCs, sampled before ibrutinib treatment. Receptors were obtained from a human donor with chronic lymphocytic leukemia.

The CDR3 here is CASSPGTGANTEAFF. CDR3 bases: TGTGCCAGCTCACCAGGGACAGGGGCCAACACTGAAGCTTTCTTT. The chain is built from TRBV18 and TRBJ1-1; TRBD1 matches 10 bases. Germline CDR1 KGHSH, CDR2 LQKENI. J was trimmed by 2 bases and V by 2 bases; bases with no gene match: 2. CDR3 size: 15 residues.

The chain carries TRBV5-1 and TRBJ2-6; 8 nucleotides line up with TRBD1. With 3 bases clipped from V and 0 bases from J, the junction kept 11 bases outside the gene matches. The V gene's germline CDR1 is SGHRS and CDR2 YFSETQ. This CDR3 comprises 19 residues. In DNA, the CDR3 is TGCGCCAGCAGCTGGGCGGGACAGGTAAAAAGCTCTGGGGCCAACGTCCTGACTTTC. Translation: CASSWAGQVKSSGANVLTF.

The chain links TRBV29-1 to TRBJ1-2, with D unclear. Germline CDR1 SQVTM, CDR2 ANQGSEA. Trimming stripped 6 bases from V and 1 base from J, with 9 bases between. CDR3 size: 12 residues. The CDR3 loop is CSVKRGNYGYTF. CDR3 DNA: TGCAGCGTCAAACGGGGTAACTATGGCTACACCTTC.

The chain recombines TRBV7-9 with TRBJ1-5; 7 bases match TRBD1. V trimming: 9 bases; J trimming: 2 bases; junction bases outside the gene matches: 13. Per the germline V gene, CDR1 is SEHNR and CDR2 is FQNEAQ (reference sequence). The CDR3 totals 16 residues. DNA for the CDR3: TGTGCCAGTTCCTCCTTTGGCGGACAGGGCAATCAGCCCCAGCATTTT. It encodes CASSSFGGQGNQPQHF.

The chain combines TRBV28 with TRBJ2-7; the match to TRBD2 covers 8 bases. Trimming cost V 3 bases and J 3 bases; bases outside gene matches: 7. This CDR3 has 15 amino acids. Germline CDR1 MDHEN, CDR2 SYDVKM. The CDR3 sequence is CASSFTKAGDYEQYF. As DNA, the CDR3 is TGTGCCAGCAGTTTTACCAAAGCGGGAGACTACGAGCAGTACTTC.

The chain is built from TRBV27 and TRBJ2-7, with TRBD1 identical over 9 bases. CDR1 is MNHEY and CDR2 is SMNVEV in the germline V gene (reference sequence). This CDR3 has 14 amino acids. Unmatched junction bases numbered 4, after V lost 3 bases and J lost 4 bases. The CDR3 loop reads CASSFGTGMYEQYF. The DNA of the CDR3 is TGTGCCAGCAGTTTCGGGACAGGGATGTACGAGCAGTACTTC.

The rearrangement uses TRBV2 and TRBJ2-3; no clear D gene. The CDR3 runs to 12 residues. Trimming removed 7 bases at V and 3 bases at J, with 8 bases between. Germline CDR1 SNHLY, CDR2 FYNNEI. The chain's CDR3 is CASKGYTDTQYF. CDR3 DNA sequence: TGTGCCAGCAAAGGATATACAGATACGCAGTATTTT.

This sequence joins TRBV25-1 and TRBJ2-7; D not resolved. CDR1 is MGHDK, CDR2 SYGVNS, per germline. This CDR3 contains 14 residues. V was trimmed by 3 bases and J by 2 bases, leaving 11 bases between them. CDR3 DNA sequence: TGTGCCAGCAGTGACGTGGCGGCGGCCTACGAGCAGTACTTC. Protein: CASSDVAAAYEQYF.

The J gene is TRBJ1-1, the V gene TRBV6-1; no reliable D call. The CDR3 totals 14 residues. The V and J ends lost 6 bases and 1 base respectively, with 12 bases between them. From germline, CDR1 is MNHNS and CDR2 SASEGT. This chain's CDR3 is CASRWVHGNTEAFF. The DNA of the CDR3 is TGTGCCAGCAGATGGGTACACGGGAACACTGAAGCTTTCTTT.

On this clone: Other DNA variants within this sample encode the same CDR3. The chain is built from TRBV19 and TRBJ2-5; no clear D gene. The CDR3 is made up of 11 amino acids. Germline V gene data show CDR1 as LNHDA and CDR2 as SQIVND (reference sequence). Deletions cut 0 bases from V and 5 bases from J, with 1 base between. DNA for the CDR3: TGTGCCAGTAGTATAGAGGAGACCCAGTACTTC. Residues: CASSIEETQYF.

The chain is built from TRBV27 and TRBJ2-3, with 9 bases fitting TRBD2. In germline, CDR1 is MNHEY, CDR2 SMNVEV (reference sequence). The CDR3 runs 15 residues. V was pared by 4 bases and J by 6 bases, with 8 bases of the junction left unmatched. Here the CDR3 reads CASSWKAGGPDTQYF. CDR3 in DNA: TGTGCCAGCAGTTGGAAGGCGGGAGGGCCCGATACGCAGTATTTT.

The V and J genes are TRBV18 and TRBJ2-7; D uncertain. The CDR3 contains 14 residues. Germline lookup yields CDR1 KGHSH and CDR2 LQKENI. The V end lost 4 bases, the J end lost 1 base, and 11 bases lay between the germline ends. CDR3 amino acids: CASSRPDGSYEQYF. The DNA for the CDR3 is TGTGCCAGCTCACGACCGGACGGATCCTACGAGCAGTACTTC. The whole variable domain, filled in from reference TRBV18 and TRBJ2-7, reads NAGVMQNPRHLVRRRGQEARLRCSPMKGHSHVYWYRQLPEEGLKFMVYLQKENIIDESGMPKERFSAEFPKEGPSILRIQQVVRGDSAAYFCASSRPDGSYEQYFGPGTRLTVT.

This clone was seen just once. The rearrangement links TRBV7-2 to TRBJ1-5; D may be TRBD1 (5 bases). Germline V gives CDR1 SGHTA, CDR2 FQGNSA. Trimming removed 4 bases at V and 0 bases at J, with 10 bases between. There are 15 residues in the CDR3. DNA of the CDR3: TGTGCCAGCAGCTGGGACTCGGGTAGCAATCAGCCCCAGCATTTT. Translation gives CASSWDSGSNQPQHF.

The chain joins TRBV7-9 to TRBJ2-5; D remains unclear. CDR3 length: 14 residues. V lost 1 base and J lost 2, with 8 bases in between. CDR1 is SEHNR, CDR2 FQNEAQ, per germline (reference sequence). The CDR3 DNA is TGTGCCAGCAGCTTAGAGGCCGGACAAGAGACCCAGTACTTC. This translates into CASSLEAGQETQYF. Variable domain in full (rest from reference TRBV7-9 and TRBJ2-5): DTGVSQNPRHKITKRGQNVTFRCDPISEHNRLYWYRQTLGQGPEFLTYFQNEAQLEKSRLLSDRFSAERPKGSFSTLEIQRTEQGDSAMYLCASSLEAGQETQYFGPGTRLLVL.

This sequence joins TRBV5-1 and TRBJ2-2, with 8 bases identical to TRBD2. Germline CDR1 is SGHRS and CDR2 is YFSETQ. CDR3 length: 16 residues. With 2 bases clipped from V and 4 bases from J, the junction kept 7 bases outside the gene matches. Written as DNA, the CDR3 is TGCGCCAGCAGCTTTACCAGCGGGAGTTCCACCGGGGAGCTGTTTTTT. Its translation: CASSFTSGSSTGELFF.

The rearrangement uses TRBV6-5 and TRBJ1-1, with 9 nucleotides matching TRBD1. CDR3 length: 16 amino acids. Losses at the gene ends were 2 bases for V and 3 bases for J; bases not matched to a gene: 7. Germline V gives CDR1 MNHEY, CDR2 SVGAGI. The DNA of the CDR3 is TGTGCCAGCAGTTACCTGGGACAGGGAGCGTACACTGAAGCTTTCTTT. This gives the protein CASSYLGQGAYTEAFF.

The chain couples TRBV19 to TRBJ1-4; 9 bases agree with TRBD1. With 7 bases clipped from V and 3 bases from J, the junction kept 9 bases outside the gene matches. This CDR3 comprises 16 residues. The V gene's germline CDR1 is LNHDA and CDR2 SQIVND (reference sequence). The CDR3 sequence is CASTTGGGLSNEKLFF. CDR3 nucleotides: TGTGCCAGTACCACAGGGGGCGGGTTATCTAATGAAAAACTGTTTTTT.

This clone turned up a few times. The CDR3 bases are TGTGCCAGCTCGCACCCGACAGGGGGCGCAGGCCTGAACACTGAAGCTTTCTTT. It codes for CASSHPTGGAGLNTEAFF. This chain uses TRBV18 with TRBJ1-1; TRBD1 matches at 10 bases. This CDR3 has 18 residues. Germline V gene data show CDR1 as KGHSH and CDR2 as LQKENI. V was clipped by 6 bases and J by 0 bases; unmatched bases: 13. The variable domain in full, completed from reference TRBV18 and TRBJ1-1, reads NAGVMQNPRHLVRRRGQEARLRCSPMKGHSHVYWYRQLPEEGLKFMVYLQKENIIDESGMPKERFSAEFPKEGPSILRIQQVVRGDSAAYFCASSHPTGGAGLNTEAFFGQGTRLTVV.

This chain links TRBV5-4 with TRBJ1-2; no clear D gene. Germline-derived CDR1 and CDR2 are SGHNT and YYREEE (reference sequence). V lost 4 bases and J lost 8, with 18 bases in between. The CDR3 is made up of 14 amino acids. The CDR3 protein is CASSPSTREWGYTF. CDR3 bases: TGTGCCAGCAGCCCCTCGACTCGTGAATGGGGCTACACCTTC.

The V gene is TRBV5-8, the J gene TRBJ2-7, with D tentatively TRBD1 (5 bases). The CDR3 loop spans 14 amino acids. Germline V lookup: CDR1 SGHTS, CDR2 YDEGEE. Trimming stripped 0 bases from V and 2 bases from J, with 9 bases between. The CDR3: CASSLGQPPYEQYF. The CDR3 DNA is TGTGCCAGCAGCTTGGGACAGCCACCCTACGAGCAGTACTTC. The full variable domain, rest sourced from reference TRBV5-8 and TRBJ2-7, is EAGVTQSPTHLIKTRGQQATLRCSPISGHTSVYWYQQALGLGLQFLLWYDEGEERNRGNFPPRFSGRQFPNYSSELNVNALELEDSALYLCASSLGQPPYEQYFGPGTRLTVT.

J is TRBJ1-2 and V is TRBV6-6; D possibly corresponds to TRBD1 (5 bases). Germline CDR1 reads MNHNY; CDR2 reads SVGAGI (reference sequence). Trimming cost V 2 bases and J 4 bases, with 11 bases left between them. The CDR3 sequence is 14 residues long. The CDR3 region is CASSYGQGFYGYTF. CDR3 sequence (DNA): TGTGCCAGCAGTTACGGGCAGGGTTTCTATGGCTACACCTTC.

This clone was counted only a few times. The chain uses TRBV7-9 and TRBJ2-1; perhaps TRBD2 as D (6 bases). Germline V lookup: CDR1 SEHNR, CDR2 FQNEAQ (reference sequence). V shed 1 base and J shed 3 bases, with 13 bases lying between them. The CDR3 sequence is 16 residues long. This CDR3 reads CASSLEGGMGYNEQFF. CDR3 nucleotides: TGTGCCAGCAGCTTAGAGGGCGGGATGGGCTACAATGAGCAGTTCTTC.

The chain employs TRBV4-1 and TRBJ1-1; D perhaps matches TRBD1 (5 bases). The CDR3 has 14 residues. Germline CDR1 reads MGHRA; CDR2 reads YSYEKL. The V end was cut by 2 bases, the J end by 4 bases, with 11 bases between. As DNA, the CDR3 is TGCGCCAGCAGCCAACAACCGGGGGGCACTGAAGCTTTCTTT. It translates to CASSQQPGGTEAFF.

The rearrangement joins TRBV9 to TRBJ2-5, with TRBD2 matching 7 bases. The germline gives CDR1 SGDLS, CDR2 YYNGEE. V gave up 0 bases and J gave up 5 bases; unmatched junction bases: 1. The CDR3 is made up of 13 amino acids. The CDR3 protein is CASSVVGGETQYF. The CDR3 bases are TGTGCCAGCAGCGTAGTGGGAGGGGAGACCCAGTACTTC.

V usage is TRBV18 and J usage is TRBJ2-5; D is unclear. Trimming took off 2 bases at V and 5 bases at J, with 12 bases between the two ends. CDR1 is KGHSH, CDR2 LQKENI, per germline. The CDR3 length is 14 residues. The CDR3 region has the DNA TGTGCCAGCTCACCAATCATTGGGCCGGAGACCCAGTACTTC. Amino acids: CASSPIIGPETQYF.

The chain employs TRBV7-3 and TRBJ1-1; D remains ambiguous. The germline V and J ends were trimmed by 1 base and 2 bases, with 14 bases remaining between them. Looked up from germline, CDR1 is SGHTA and CDR2 is FQGTGA. The CDR3 has 16 amino acids. The CDR3 DNA reads as TGTGCCAGCAGCTTAAACGGTAGGGAGATTAACACTGAAGCTTTCTTT. As protein: CASSLNGREINTEAFF.

The rearrangement links TRBV19 to TRBJ2-1, with TRBD2 identical over 8 bases. The CDR3 covers 16 residues. V was pared by 1 base and J by 10 bases, with 12 bases of the junction left unmatched. Germline V CDR1 and CDR2: LNHDA, SQIVND (reference sequence). CDR3 region: CASSIAGGALPFEQFF. The CDR3 DNA sequence: TGTGCCAGTAGTATAGCGGGAGGGGCCCTCCCCTTCGAGCAGTTCTTC.

The chain combines TRBV5-1 with TRBJ1-4; 8 bases match TRBD1. The CDR3 covers 14 residues. With 2 bases clipped from V and 8 bases from J, the junction kept 5 bases outside the gene matches. Germline assignment: CDR1 SGHRS and CDR2 YFSETQ. The CDR3 sequence is CASSFGQGREKLFF. The CDR3 DNA reads as TGCGCCAGCAGCTTCGGACAGGGAAGGGAAAAACTGTTTTTT.

The J gene is TRBJ2-5, the V gene TRBV10-3; D is ambiguous. Germline lookup yields CDR1 ENHRY and CDR2 SYGVKD. Trimming left V 4 bases short and J 9 bases short, with 24 bases between. This CDR3 is built from 16 residues. The CDR3 region has the DNA TGTGCCATCAGTGTAACCTGGGTAGAGGCTCTGGAGCCCCAGTACTTC. Translating it yields CAISVTWVEALEPQYF.

CDR3 in amino acids: CASSRQGYTDTQYF. The CDR3 nucleotides are TGCGCCAGCAGCAGACAGGGGTACACAGATACGCAGTATTTT. This chain links TRBV5-1 with TRBJ2-3; 8 bases are shared with TRBD1. Germline V lookup: CDR1 SGHRS, CDR2 YFSETQ. J lost 2 bases, V lost 4 bases, and 3 bases had no gene match. The CDR3 totals 14 residues.